Listed below are T cell receptor beta chains from one sample, sequenced in a study of blood T cell repertoires in COVID-19. TCRdb's copy holds only in-frame clones and misses some; the assay was immunoSEQ multiplex PCR. The data contain 100,000 to 120,000 clones, about 80% of them singletons. Sequenced input: peripheral blood. The receptors were gathered from a woman older than 75 with acute or convalescent COVID-19. CDR3s include the opening cysteine and the closing phenylalanine or tryptophan. The D gene is left open where the match is weak. Some rows mark clone size as missing; the rest say once, few, many or name a class of expanded clone.

D | size | J | V | CDR3 | DNA
NA | NA | TRBJ2-5 | TRBV19 | CASQEQGGKETQYF | TGTGCCAGTCAAGAACAGGGCGGAAAAGAGACCCAGTACTTC
NA | few | TRBJ2-6 | TRBV19 | CASRRGFSMRMDHSGANVLTF | TGTGCCAGTAGACGGGGGTTCAGCATGAGGATGGACCACTCTGGGGCCAACGTCCTGACTTTC
TRBD1 | NA | TRBJ2-7 | TRBV18 | CASSPGQGAYEQYF | TGTGCCAGCTCACCAGGGCAGGGGGCATATGAGCAGTACTTC
TRBD2 | NA | TRBJ2-1 | TRBV4-3 | CASSQDLRAGVTNEQFF | TGCGCCAGCAGCCAAGATCTTCGGGCGGGAGTAACCAATGAGCAGTTCTTC
TRBD2 | NA | TRBJ2-7 | TRBV25-1 | CASSPAGGSYEQYF | TGTGCCAGCAGCCCCGCGGGAGGTTCCTACGAGCAGTACTTC
NA | NA | TRBJ1-5 | TRBV7-2 | CASSPGWGEGNQPQHF | TGTGCCAGCAGTCCCGGATGGGGGGAGGGCAATCAGCCCCAGCATTTT
TRBD1 | NA | TRBJ1-2 | TRBV20-1 | CSASAPGQGTGYTF | TGCAGTGCTAGTGCCCCGGGACAGGGGACGGGCTACACCTTC
NA | NA | TRBJ1-6 | TRBV10-1 | CATPPFDSESYNSPLHF | TGCGCCACCCCTCCCTTCGACAGCGAGAGTTATAATTCACCCCTCCACTTT
TRBD1 | few | TRBJ2-1 | TRBV5-1 | CASSPAGQGKNEQFF | TGCGCCAGCAGCCCGGCAGGACAGGGGAAAAATGAGCAGTTCTTC
TRBD1 | NA | TRBJ2-2 | TRBV2 | CASSWDRDTGELFF | TGTGCCAGCAGCTGGGACAGGGACACCGGGGAGCTGTTTTTT
NA | NA | TRBJ1-2 | TRBV5-1 | CASSLVRGGRENNYGYTF | TGCGCCAGCAGCTTGGTACGGGGAGGCAGGGAAAATAACTATGGCTACACCTTC
NA | NA | TRBJ2-5 | TRBV20-1 | CSARRVETQYF | TGCAGTGCCCGACGGGTAGAGACCCAGTACTTC
TRBD2 | NA | TRBJ2-2 | TRBV4-2 | CASGYSGSLTGELFF | TGTGCCAGCGGGTATAGCGGGAGTCTGACCGGGGAGCTGTTTTTT
TRBD2 | NA | TRBJ2-1 | TRBV27 | CASSLLVSGGAANEQFF | TGTGCCAGCAGTTTACTAGTTAGCGGGGGGGCCGCAAATGAGCAGTTCTTC
TRBD2 | NA | TRBJ2-6 | TRBV7-9 | CASSLGTSGRSGANVLTF | TGTGCCAGCAGCTTAGGAACTAGCGGACGCTCTGGGGCCAACGTCCTGACTTTC
NA | NA | TRBJ2-7 | TRBV30 | CAWRQTGVSSYEQYF | TGTGCCTGGAGGCAAACGGGGGTAAGCTCCTACGAGCAGTACTTC
TRBD2 | NA | TRBJ2-1 | TRBV4-1 | CASSHLPGLAGGRNEQFF | TGCGCCAGCAGCCACTTACCGGGACTAGCGGGAGGACGAAATGAGCAGTTCTTC
TRBD1 | NA | TRBJ1-2 | TRBV30 | CAWSSQGPYGYTF | TGTGCCTGGAGTTCACAGGGGCCTTATGGCTACACCTTC
TRBD1 | NA | TRBJ1-2 | TRBV10-2 | CASSRTGTNYGYTF | TGCGCCAGCAGTCGGACAGGAACTAACTATGGCTACACCTTC
TRBD2 | NA | TRBJ2-7 | TRBV28 | CASTLHGLAGREQYF | TGTGCCAGCACCCTCCACGGACTAGCGGGACGCGAGCAGTACTTC
TRBD1 | NA | TRBJ2-2 | TRBV2 | CASSPQGQENTGELFF | TGTGCCAGCAGTCCCCAGGGACAGGAGAACACCGGGGAGCTGTTTTTT
NA | few | TRBJ1-4 | TRBV6-6 | CASSSTGATNEKLFF | TGTGCCAGCAGTTCCACGGGAGCAACTAATGAAAAACTGTTTTTT
NA | NA | TRBJ1-1 | TRBV2 | CASSTMGDTEAFF | TGTGCCAGCTCTACCATGGGCGACACTGAAGCTTTCTTT
NA | NA | TRBJ2-7 | TRBV4-2 | CASSQDLLRGAYEQYF | TGTGCCAGCAGCCAAGATCTTCTCAGGGGGGCCTACGAGCAGTACTTC
TRBD2 | NA | TRBJ2-7 | TRBV2 | CASGRLAGNGLYEQYF | TGTGCCAGCGGGAGGCTAGCGGGAAACGGGCTCTACGAGCAGTACTTC
TRBD2 | NA | TRBJ2-3 | TRBV5-4 | CASSLSSGSGTDTQYF | TGTGCCAGCAGCTTGAGTAGCGGGAGCGGCACAGATACGCAGTATTTT
TRBD1 | once | TRBJ2-5 | TRBV7-9 | CASSPPGTGGETQYF | TGTGCCAGCAGCCCCCCCGGGACAGGGGGAGAGACCCAGTACTTC
NA | few | TRBJ2-7 | TRBV3-1/TRBV3-2 | CASSQGSYSSYEQYF | TGTGCCAGCAGCCAAGGTTCGTACAGCTCCTACGAGCAGTACTTC